This entry describes one T cell receptor (beta chain). The antigen is not known. The data were taken from a study of cytomegalovirus exposure and HLA in healthy donors. Study details: Among the roughly 370 genotyped donors, around 85% were placed in the Caucasian-associated ancestry cluster.

Deletions cut 6 bases from V and 0 bases from J, with 5 bases between. This CDR3 has 13 residues. Germline CDR1 is KGHSH and CDR2 is LQKENI. Overall study findings and caveats: A missense variant in DCLRE1C was later tied to TCR beta V- and J-gene trimming.

Those who donated were healthy bone marrow donors. The study ran its PCR with 60 Vbeta and 13 Jbeta primers. TCRdb's table, derived via immunoSEQ multiplex PCR, lists solely in-frame clones and lacks some. The data contain some 98,000 clones, approximately 78% of them singletons. The specimen sequenced was PBMCs. The source is a man aged 35 to 55 in good health and CMV-seronegative. The chain joins TRBV18 to TRBJ1-4; D ambiguous. CDR3 in amino acids: CASSGATNEKLFF. CDR3 coding DNA: TGTGCCAGCTCCGGTGCAACTAATGAAAAACTGTTTTTT. Filled out from reference TRBV18 and TRBJ1-4, the complete variable domain reads NAGVMQNPRHLVRRRGQEARLRCSPMKGHSHVYWYRQLPEEGLKFMVYLQKENIIDESGMPKERFSAEFPKEGPSILRIQQVVRGDSAAYFCASSGATNEKLFFGSGTQLSVL.